This record looks at one T cell receptor beta chain sequence and its context. The antigen remains unidentified. As to time point: persistent/refractory GD, antithyroid drugs over 5 years with positive TRAb. PBMCs were the source of the RNA used for TCR sequencing. This specimen belongs to a study of regulatory T cells in long-lasting Graves disease. Study-wide points: Segments TRBV28, TRBJ1-2 and TRBJ2-5 showed preferential usage in persistent disease.

V was clipped by 5 bases and J by 6 bases, with 17 bases between them. Germline CDR1 is SGHVS and CDR2 is FQNEAQ. The CDR3 length is 15 residues. Assembly of TCR beta libraries relied on iRepertoire HTBI primers together with Arm-PCR of CDR3 regions. In the study's own analysis: Identification yielded approximately 67 TRBV and some 15 TRBJ segments across samples. TCRdb fed the multiplex PCR reads into MiXCR, producing one record per CDR3 protein. What appears here as the V and J calls and clone size reflects TCRdb's work, not the paper's. Here the sample spans about 430,000 distinct CDR3 sequences, around 23% being singletons.

V is TRBV7-8 and J is TRBJ2-1; D not resolved. Here the sequenced sample was peripheral blood mononuclear cells (PBMCs), taken when the disease was refractory, from a patient treated with antithyroid drugs. The TCR sequence derives from a female donor with Graves disease. CDR3 region: CASSPPLGLLNEQFF. CDR3 coding DNA: TGTGCCAGCAGCCCCCCCTTGGGCCTCCTCAATGAGCAGTTCTTC. Complete variable domain (other parts from reference TRBV7-8 and TRBJ2-1): GAGVSQSPRYKVAKRGQDVALRCDPISGHVSLFWYQQALGQGPEFLTYFQNEAQLDKSGLPSDRFFAERPEGSVSTLKIQRTQQEDSAVYLCASSPPLGLLNEQFFGPGTRLTVL.